A selection of T cell receptor beta chains follows, all from one sample in a study of T cells in Graves' hyperthyroidism and ophthalmopathy. Using its own MiXCR run on the multiplex PCR reads, TCRdb lists one record per CDR3 protein. The table lists about 700,000 distinct CDR3 sequences, around 15% of them singletons. Input material: blood. These receptors all come from a woman between 18 and 29 years old with Graves' hyperthyroidism. Both conserved end residues are part of each CDR3. Fields, in order: J gene, clone size, D gene, V gene, CDR3 DNA, CDR3 protein. The D gene is left open where the match is weak. Clone size is shown for a subset of rows, as once, few, many or a class of expanded clone.

j_call: TRBJ1-2; clone_size: .; d_call: .; v_call: TRBV9; cdr3_nt: TGTGCCAGCAGCCCCCAACCGACCCCGAAGGCTGGCTACACCTTC; cdr3_aa: CASSPQPTPKAGYTF
j_call: TRBJ2-5; clone_size: few; d_call: TRBD1; v_call: TRBV19; cdr3_nt: TGTGCCAGTAGTCCTGGACAGGGGGGGACCCAGTACTTC; cdr3_aa: CASSPGQGGTQYF
j_call: TRBJ1-2; clone_size: .; d_call: .; v_call: TRBV14; cdr3_nt: TGTGCCAGCAGCCAAGAGTGGGCGGACTATGGCTACACCTTC; cdr3_aa: CASSQEWADYGYTF
j_call: TRBJ2-3; clone_size: many; d_call: .; v_call: TRBV7-2; cdr3_nt: TGTGCCAGCAGCCCGACTAACCAGGATCCCACAGATACGCAGTATTTT; cdr3_aa: CASSPTNQDPTDTQYF
j_call: TRBJ1-2; clone_size: .; d_call: .; v_call: TRBV6-9; cdr3_nt: TGTGCCAGCACCGCAGGGCAGGGTAACTATGGCTACACCTTC; cdr3_aa: CASTAGQGNYGYTF
j_call: TRBJ2-7; clone_size: .; d_call: .; v_call: TRBV2; cdr3_nt: TGTGCCAGCAGTGATCCAAGACATATCTACGAGCAGTACTTC; cdr3_aa: CASSDPRHIYEQYF
j_call: TRBJ2-1; clone_size: .; d_call: .; v_call: TRBV9; cdr3_nt: TGTGCCAGCAGCGTAGGCAGGGGCCAAGGCAATGAGCAGTTCTTC; cdr3_aa: CASSVGRGQGNEQFF
j_call: TRBJ1-1; clone_size: .; d_call: TRBD1; v_call: TRBV7-2; cdr3_nt: TGTGCCAGCAGCCAAGTCCCGGGACAGTCTGAAGCTTTCTTT; cdr3_aa: CASSQVPGQSEAFF
j_call: TRBJ2-7; clone_size: .; d_call: TRBD2; v_call: TRBV2; cdr3_nt: TGTGCCAGCAGCGGCGGGAGGGCCACCTACGAGCAGTACTTC; cdr3_aa: CASSGGRATYEQYF
j_call: TRBJ2-1; clone_size: few; d_call: .; v_call: TRBV7-3; cdr3_nt: TGTGCCAGCAGCCCGTCGATGGAAAGCGGACGATTTAATGAGCAGTTCTTC; cdr3_aa: CASSPSMESGRFNEQFF
j_call: TRBJ2-5; clone_size: many; d_call: TRBD1; v_call: TRBV18; cdr3_nt: TGTGCCAGCTCACCGCGAGGACAGGGGACTCACCAAGAGACCCAGTACTTC; cdr3_aa: CASSPRGQGTHQETQYF
j_call: TRBJ2-5; clone_size: .; d_call: .; v_call: TRBV7-2; cdr3_nt: TGTGCCAGCAGCTTCGCCAGGAACCTCCAAGAGACCCAGTACTTC; cdr3_aa: CASSFARNLQETQYF
j_call: TRBJ2-7; clone_size: .; d_call: .; v_call: TRBV6-4; cdr3_nt: TGTGCCAGCAGTTACGCACCGGGGCCCTACGAGCAGTACTTC; cdr3_aa: CASSYAPGPYEQYF
j_call: TRBJ1-2; clone_size: few; d_call: .; v_call: TRBV20-1; cdr3_nt: TGCAGTGCCGCTGGGAACTATGGCTACACCTTC; cdr3_aa: CSAAGNYGYTF
j_call: TRBJ1-5; clone_size: many; d_call: .; v_call: TRBV20-1; cdr3_nt: TGCAGTGCTAGGCGGGGGACCAATCAGCCCCAGCATTTT; cdr3_aa: CSARRGTNQPQHF
j_call: TRBJ2-2; clone_size: .; d_call: .; v_call: TRBV18; cdr3_nt: TGTGCCAGCTCACCACCGAACGGATGGGAGCTGTTTTTT; cdr3_aa: CASSPPNGWELFF
j_call: TRBJ2-7; clone_size: .; d_call: TRBD1; v_call: TRBV30; cdr3_nt: TGTGCCTGGAGTAGAACAGGGGGCATAGGCGAGCAGTACTTC; cdr3_aa: CAWSRTGGIGEQYF
j_call: TRBJ2-7; clone_size: .; d_call: TRBD2; v_call: TRBV20-1; cdr3_nt: TGCAGTGCTAGCCTCCTAGCGGGAGGTCGCTACGAGCAGTACTTC; cdr3_aa: CSASLLAGGRYEQYF
j_call: TRBJ1-5; clone_size: many; d_call: TRBD1; v_call: TRBV20-1; cdr3_nt: TGCAGTGCTAGGGCAGGGGGAGGCAATCAGCCCCAGCATTTT; cdr3_aa: CSARAGGGNQPQHF
j_call: TRBJ1-3; clone_size: .; d_call: .; v_call: TRBV7-9; cdr3_nt: TGTGTCAGCAGCCCTGGGGACACCATATATTTT; cdr3_aa: CVSSPGDTIYF
j_call: TRBJ2-2; clone_size: few; d_call: .; v_call: TRBV6-1; cdr3_nt: TGTGCCAGCAGTGGGGATGGGGTGACCGGGGAGCTGTTTTTT; cdr3_aa: CASSGDGVTGELFF
j_call: TRBJ2-5; clone_size: .; d_call: .; v_call: TRBV7-9; cdr3_nt: TGTGCCAGCAGCCTCCGGGGCGGGATGGGGGCACAAGAGACCCAGTACTTC; cdr3_aa: CASSLRGGMGAQETQYF
j_call: TRBJ1-1; clone_size: many; d_call: TRBD1; v_call: TRBV4-1; cdr3_nt: TGCGCCAGCAGCCTCAGGACAGGGTACGTCACTGAAGCTTTCTTT; cdr3_aa: CASSLRTGYVTEAFF
j_call: TRBJ1-2; clone_size: few; d_call: .; v_call: TRBV6-1; cdr3_nt: TGTGCCAGCAGTCCCAGGGGAAAGGGGAACTATGGCTACACCTTC; cdr3_aa: CASSPRGKGNYGYTF
j_call: TRBJ2-7; clone_size: many; d_call: TRBD2; v_call: TRBV7-6; cdr3_nt: TGTGCCAGCAGCCTCCATACCGGGACTAGCGGGGGACTCGAGCGTTACGAGCAGTACTTC; cdr3_aa: CASSLHTGTSGGLERYEQYF
j_call: TRBJ1-1; clone_size: many; d_call: .; v_call: TRBV28; cdr3_nt: TGTGCCAGCAGTTCCCCCTGGGGGTCGAACACTGAAGCTTTCTTT; cdr3_aa: CASSSPWGSNTEAFF
j_call: TRBJ2-2; clone_size: many; d_call: TRBD1; v_call: TRBV20-1; cdr3_nt: TGCAGTGCTACCCAGGGGGCCCTTAACACCGGGGAGCTGTTTTTT; cdr3_aa: CSATQGALNTGELFF
j_call: TRBJ2-7; clone_size: few; d_call: TRBD1; v_call: TRBV2; cdr3_nt: TGTGCCAGCAGTGGACAGGGTCGGCAGTACTTC; cdr3_aa: CASSGQGRQYF
j_call: TRBJ1-5; clone_size: few; d_call: .; v_call: TRBV4-1; cdr3_nt: TGCGCCAGCAGCCATAAACAGGGCTTCAATCAGCCCCAGCATTTT; cdr3_aa: CASSHKQGFNQPQHF
j_call: TRBJ2-1; clone_size: many; d_call: .; v_call: TRBV6-2/TRBV6-3; cdr3_nt: TGTGCCAGCGGGACGTCGTACAATGAGCAGTTCTTC; cdr3_aa: CASGTSYNEQFF
j_call: TRBJ2-1; clone_size: .; d_call: .; v_call: TRBV2; cdr3_nt: TGTGCCAGCAGCGTAGGTCCCTTGGTCAATGAGCAGTTCTTC; cdr3_aa: CASSVGPLVNEQFF
j_call: TRBJ1-1; clone_size: few; d_call: .; v_call: TRBV29-1; cdr3_nt: TGCAGCGTTGAAGTCGCAGGGTCCACTGAAGCTTTCTTT; cdr3_aa: CSVEVAGSTEAFF
j_call: TRBJ1-2; clone_size: few; d_call: .; v_call: TRBV25-1; cdr3_nt: TGTGCCAGCAGTGACCGCAGGTTCGATGGCTACACCTTC; cdr3_aa: CASSDRRFDGYTF
j_call: TRBJ2-1; clone_size: many; d_call: .; v_call: TRBV6-2/TRBV6-3; cdr3_nt: TGTGCCAGCAGCCGAATGGCTAGCACCCAATACAATGAGCAGTTCTTC; cdr3_aa: CASSRMASTQYNEQFF
j_call: TRBJ2-3; clone_size: .; d_call: TRBD2; v_call: TRBV7-6; cdr3_nt: TGTGCCAGCAGCTTGTCAGCGGGAGGTCCCACAGATACGCAGTATTTT; cdr3_aa: CASSLSAGGPTDTQYF
j_call: TRBJ2-2; clone_size: .; d_call: TRBD2; v_call: TRBV6-5; cdr3_nt: TGTGCCAGCAGTTACCTAGCGGGAGGGCTGAGCACCGGGGAGCTGTTTTTT; cdr3_aa: CASSYLAGGLSTGELFF
j_call: TRBJ2-7; clone_size: .; d_call: TRBD2; v_call: TRBV5-1; cdr3_nt: TGCGCCAGCAGCGCCGTCGGGGGGTCGTACGAGCAGTACTTC; cdr3_aa: CASSAVGGSYEQYF
j_call: TRBJ1-1; clone_size: many; d_call: .; v_call: TRBV11-2; cdr3_nt: TGTGCCAGCAGCTGGTCAGGGGCCGCTGAAGCTTTCTTT; cdr3_aa: CASSWSGAAEAFF
j_call: TRBJ2-5; clone_size: .; d_call: TRBD2; v_call: TRBV10-3; cdr3_nt: TGTGCCATCAGTGAAGGGTCACTAGCGGGATCGCAAGAGACCCAGTACTTC; cdr3_aa: CAISEGSLAGSQETQYF
j_call: TRBJ2-3; clone_size: many; d_call: .; v_call: TRBV28; cdr3_nt: TGTGCCAGCAGTCGGGAACCCACAGATACGCAGTATTTT; cdr3_aa: CASSREPTDTQYF
j_call: TRBJ1-2; clone_size: few; d_call: .; v_call: TRBV5-1; cdr3_nt: TGCGCCAGCAGCCCGGTTAATGAGGTGCTTGGCTACACCTTC; cdr3_aa: CASSPVNEVLGYTF
j_call: TRBJ2-2; clone_size: .; d_call: .; v_call: TRBV25-1; cdr3_nt: TGTGCCAGTAATGCTGGCGGTATCCTTACCGGGGAGCTGTTTTTT; cdr3_aa: CASNAGGILTGELFF
j_call: TRBJ2-3; clone_size: .; d_call: .; v_call: TRBV19; cdr3_nt: TGTGCCAGTAGTGTGAGGTTCCTAGCGAGCACAGATACGCAGTATTTT; cdr3_aa: CASSVRFLASTDTQYF
j_call: TRBJ1-2; clone_size: many; d_call: .; v_call: TRBV28; cdr3_nt: TGTGCCAGCAGTTTTAGTCGGTACTATGGCTACACCTTC; cdr3_aa: CASSFSRYYGYTF
j_call: TRBJ2-7; clone_size: .; d_call: TRBD1; v_call: TRBV10-2; cdr3_nt: TGCGCCAGCAGTGGGCCAGGACGACAGGGGTCCTACGAGCAGTACTTC; cdr3_aa: CASSGPGRQGSYEQYF
j_call: TRBJ2-1; clone_size: .; d_call: TRBD2; v_call: TRBV27; cdr3_nt: TGTGCCAGCAGTCCGTCTCTAGCGGGAGGTGAGCAGTTCTTC; cdr3_aa: CASSPSLAGGEQFF
j_call: TRBJ2-4; clone_size: many; d_call: .; v_call: TRBV7-9; cdr3_nt: TGTGCCAGCAGCTTAGTCGGAATAAAAAACATTCAGTACTTC; cdr3_aa: CASSLVGIKNIQYF
j_call: TRBJ2-5; clone_size: many; d_call: TRBD2; v_call: TRBV6-1; cdr3_nt: TGTGCCAGCAAAATAGCGGGAGGGCCGGAGACCCAGTACTTC; cdr3_aa: CASKIAGGPETQYF